The rows below give T cell receptor beta chains drawn from one sample of a study of cytomegalovirus exposure and HLA in healthy donors. The repertoire was sequenced with immunoSEQ multiplex PCR; TCRdb's copy has only in-frame clones and lacks some. Of 100,000 to 120,000 clones in the sample, 67% were seen once. The sequenced sample was PBMCs. The receptor source for this set is a young man in good health and CMV-seropositive. The CDR3 runs from the conserved cysteine through the conserved F or W. D genes are given only for firm matches. Rows give clone size only sometimes, using once, few, many, or a class for an expanded clone.

15	TRBV28	.	TRBJ2-2	.	TGTGCCAGCAGTTTATCAGAACAGCCAGGGGGGGAGCTGTTTTTT	CASSLSEQPGGELFF
16	TRBV5-1	.	TRBJ1-6	TRBD1	TGCGCCAGCAGCAAAACAGGGGGAAGCGTTTATTCACCCCTCCACTTT	CASSKTGGSVYSPLHF
15	TRBV5-1	.	TRBJ2-3	TRBD2	TGCGCCAGCAGCCAATACCGGACTAGTCGAGATACGCAGTATTTT	CASSQYRTSRDTQYF
15	TRBV5-3	few	TRBJ1-2	.	TGTGCCAGAAGCATCAGCGGACGTGGTAACTATGGCTACACCTTC	CARSISGRGNYGYTF
14	TRBV27	.	TRBJ1-5	.	TGTGCCAGCAGTTTCTCTGGGAGGAATCAGCCCCAGCATTTT	CASSFSGRNQPQHF
14	TRBV7-9	.	TRBJ2-5	.	TGTGCCAGCAGCTACGCCGGGACTTTGGAGACCCAGTACTTC	CASSYAGTLETQYF
15	TRBV15	few	TRBJ2-3	TRBD2	TGTGCCACCAGCAGAGAGGCGGGGGGGCCAGATACGCAGTATTTT	CATSREAGGPDTQYF
13	TRBV7-2	.	TRBJ2-3	.	TGTGCCAGCAGATGGACACTCACAGATACGCAGTATTTT	CASRWTLTDTQYF
13	TRBV13	once	TRBJ2-2	.	TGTGCCAGCAGTCCCCTGAACACCGGGGAGCTGTTTTTT	CASSPLNTGELFF
16	TRBV6-4	once	TRBJ2-3	TRBD2	TGTGCCAGCAGTGACTCTCCTAGCGGGGGCACAGATACGCAGTATTTT	CASSDSPSGGTDTQYF
12	TRBV7-9	once	TRBJ2-7	.	TGTGCCAGCAGCTACGGGTCGGGGAGCGAGTACTTC	CASSYGSGSEYF
16	TRBV21-1	.	TRBJ1-2	.	TGTGCCAGCAGCAAAGATCTTAGAACAGGGGGCTATGGCTACACCTTC	CASSKDLRTGGYGYTF
13	TRBV15	.	TRBJ2-2	.	TGTGCCACCAGCGCGGGGAAGACCGGGGAGCTGTTTTTT	CATSAGKTGELFF
13	TRBV11-2	.	TRBJ1-4	.	TGTGCCAGCAGCTTGTGGGAGGGTGAAAAACTGTTTTTT	CASSLWEGEKLFF
13	TRBV7-6	.	TRBJ2-1	.	TGTGCCAGCAGCTTAGGACAGTACAATGAGCAGTTCTTC	CASSLGQYNEQFF
15	TRBV6-5	.	TRBJ2-5	.	TGTGCCAGCAGTTTAAGGGGGTGGGGTCAAGAGACCCAGTACTTC	CASSLRGWGQETQYF
17	TRBV27	.	TRBJ1-2	.	TGTGCCAGCAGTCCCCTTACCGACAGGCATGTCGTGTATGGCTACACCTTC	CASSPLTDRHVVYGYTF
15	TRBV5-1	.	TRBJ2-2	.	TGCGCCAGCAGCTTGGCTACAGATAACACCGGGGAGCTGTTTTTT	CASSLATDNTGELFF
16	TRBV6-5	once	TRBJ1-5	TRBD1	TGTGCCAGCAGTTCATCCGGGGGACAGGGGGTTCAGCCCCAGCATTTT	CASSSSGGQGVQPQHF
15	TRBV10-3	.	TRBJ2-3	.	TGTGCCATCAGAGGACAAGACACCAGCACAGATACGCAGTATTTT	CAIRGQDTSTDTQYF
13	TRBV6-5	.	TRBJ1-2	.	TGTGCCAGCAGATCACAAGCTAACTATGGCTACACCTTC	CASRSQANYGYTF
17	TRBV19	.	TRBJ1-5	TRBD1	TGTGCCAGTAGACTGGGGATTCCGGGACAGGGCAATCAGCCCCAGCATTTT	CASRLGIPGQGNQPQHF
12	TRBV2	few	TRBJ2-7	TRBD1	TGTGCCAGCAGTTTACAGGGGGCTGAGCAGTACTTC	CASSLQGAEQYF
14	TRBV30	.	TRBJ2-3	TRBD2	TGTGCCTGGAGGTCTAGCGGGGATGCAGATACGCAGTATTTT	CAWRSSGDADTQYF
18	TRBV15	.	TRBJ1-5	TRBD1	TGTGCCACCAGCAGGCGCTTGACAGGGGGGACGAGCAATCAGCCCCAGCATTTT	CATSRRLTGGTSNQPQHF
15	TRBV6-4	few	TRBJ2-1	TRBD2	TGTGCCAGCAGTGACGAAACTAGCGGGGGGAATGAGCAGTTCTTC	CASSDETSGGNEQFF
17	TRBV2	few	TRBJ2-2	TRBD1	TGTGCCAGCAGTGAAAGAAGGGGGCAGGGGGACACCGGGGAGCTGTTTTTT	CASSERRGQGDTGELFF
15	TRBV10-2	.	TRBJ1-1	TRBD1	TGCGCCAGCAGTGAGTTAGGGACAGTGAACACTGAAGCTTTCTTT	CASSELGTVNTEAFF
14	TRBV4-2	.	TRBJ1-1	TRBD1	TGTGCCAGCAGCCAGGGGACAGCGAACACTGAAGCTTTCTTT	CASSQGTANTEAFF
16	TRBV27	.	TRBJ2-1	TRBD1	TGTGCCAGCAGACCAAATACAGGGGGCTCCTACAATGAGCAGTTCTTC	CASRPNTGGSYNEQFF
13	TRBV2	few	TRBJ1-2	.	TGTGCCAGCAGAGAAGACAGACACTATGGCTACACCTTC	CASREDRHYGYTF
13	TRBV10-1	few	TRBJ1-5	.	TGCGCCAGCAGTACCGGGGTCAATCAGCCCCAGCATTTT	CASSTGVNQPQHF
13	TRBV7-6	.	TRBJ1-1	.	TGTGCCAGCAGCTTACTGAGGGAGACTGAAGCTTTCTTT	CASSLLRETEAFF